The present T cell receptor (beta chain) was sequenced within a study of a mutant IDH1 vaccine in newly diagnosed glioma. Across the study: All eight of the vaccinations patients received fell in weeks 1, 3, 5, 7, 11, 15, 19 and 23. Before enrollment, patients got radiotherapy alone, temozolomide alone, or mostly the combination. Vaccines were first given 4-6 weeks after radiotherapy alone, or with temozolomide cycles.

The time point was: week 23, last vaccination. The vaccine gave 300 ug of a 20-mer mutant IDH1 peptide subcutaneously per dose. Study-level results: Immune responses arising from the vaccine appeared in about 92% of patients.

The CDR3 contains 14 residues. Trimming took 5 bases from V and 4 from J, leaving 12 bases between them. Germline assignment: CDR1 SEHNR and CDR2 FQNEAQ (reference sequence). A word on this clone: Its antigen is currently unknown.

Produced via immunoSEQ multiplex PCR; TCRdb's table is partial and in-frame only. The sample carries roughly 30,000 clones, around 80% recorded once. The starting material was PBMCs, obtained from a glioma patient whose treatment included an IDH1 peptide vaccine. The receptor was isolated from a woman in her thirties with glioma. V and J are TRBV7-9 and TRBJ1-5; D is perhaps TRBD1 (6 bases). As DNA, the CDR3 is TGTGCCAGCAGCAAGGGGGAGGTTAATCAGCCCCAGCATTTT. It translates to CASSKGEVNQPQHF.